A selection of T cell receptor beta chains follows, all from one sample in a study of regulatory T cells in long-lasting Graves disease. MiXCR was run by TCRdb on the multiplex PCR reads, yielding one entry per CDR3 protein. This table holds 560,000 or so distinct CDR3 sequences, about 16% found once. This sample was shared with a second study, whose subject was T cells in Graves' hyperthyroidism and ophthalmopathy.

The sequences come from peripheral blood mononuclear cells (PBMCs), collected at new diagnosis, from a patient treated with antithyroid drugs. The receptors shown here come from a man younger than 35 with Graves disease. Each CDR3 is given with its conserved first and last residue. D genes are given only for firm matches. Where a row states a size, it is once, few, many or the class of an expanded clone; other rows omit it.

TRBV11-1,17,TRBJ2-2,TRBD2,-,CASSLRTSGSFTGELFF,TGTGCCAGCAGCCTGAGGACTAGCGGGAGCTTCACCGGGGAGCTGTTTTTT
TRBV13,14,TRBJ1-2,-,-,CASSLRGANYGYTF,TGTGCCAGCAGCTTAAGAGGAGCTAACTATGGCTACACCTTC
TRBV27,16,TRBJ1-2,TRBD1,many,CASSLGWTGANYGYTF,TGTGCCAGCAGTTTGGGTTGGACAGGGGCGAACTATGGCTACACCTTC
TRBV11-2,12,TRBJ1-2,-,many,CASSLVGRGYTF,TGTGCCAGCAGCTTAGTGGGGCGAGGCTACACCTTC
TRBV6-1,13,TRBJ2-1,TRBD2,-,CASGDYTTNEQFF,TGTGCCAGCGGGGACTATACGACGAATGAGCAGTTCTTC
TRBV27,14,TRBJ1-6,TRBD1,few,CASSWGQQDSPLHF,TGTGCCAGCAGTTGGGGACAGCAAGATTCACCCCTCCACTTT
TRBV29-1,15,TRBJ2-5,TRBD1,many,CSVKDRDWYQETQYF,TGCAGCGTTAAGGACAGGGATTGGTACCAAGAGACCCAGTACTTC
TRBV7-3,13,TRBJ2-7,-,many,CASSLSQGGEQYF,TGTGCCAGCAGCTTATCACAGGGCGGCGAGCAGTACTTC
TRBV7-9,14,TRBJ1-2,-,few,CASSLGAGDYGYTF,TGTGCCAGCAGCTTAGGGGCAGGGGACTATGGCTACACCTTC
TRBV20-1,11,TRBJ2-3,-,many,CSASSADTQYF,TGCAGTGCTAGTTCTGCGGATACGCAGTATTTT
TRBV7-9,16,TRBJ2-2,-,-,CASSTGLLRWTGELFF,TGTGCCAGCAGCACGGGACTCCTACGATGGACCGGGGAGCTGTTTTTT
TRBV20-1,15,TRBJ2-1,-,few,CSARDRGKPYNEQFF,TGCAGTGCTAGAGATCGGGGGAAACCCTACAATGAGCAGTTCTTC
TRBV2,14,TRBJ2-5,-,many,CASSVRQSQETQYF,TGTGCCAGCAGTGTCCGGCAGAGCCAAGAGACCCAGTACTTC
TRBV12-3/TRBV12-4,16,TRBJ1-2,-,many,CASSFPSVRGNYGYTF,TGTGCCAGCAGTTTTCCCTCGGTAAGGGGAAACTATGGCTACACCTTC
TRBV11-2,14,TRBJ2-5,-,-,CASSLDTLQETQYF,TGTGCCAGCAGCTTAGATACACTCCAAGAGACCCAGTACTTC
TRBV29-1,13,TRBJ2-7,TRBD1,many,CSVEGTGGNEQYF,TGCAGCGTTGAGGGGACAGGGGGGAACGAGCAGTACTTC
TRBV28,16,TRBJ2-3,TRBD1,many,CASSPDRGSEADTQYF,TGTGCCAGCAGTCCGGACAGGGGATCAGAGGCAGATACGCAGTATTTT
TRBV5-1,15,TRBJ2-1,-,many,CASSLTRVSYNEQFF,TGCGCCAGCAGCCTAACTAGAGTCTCCTACAATGAGCAGTTCTTC
TRBV7-6,16,TRBJ2-1,TRBD1,-,CASSLDAGQGLNEQFF,TGTGCCAGCAGCTTAGACGCGGGACAGGGGTTAAATGAGCAGTTCTTC
TRBV28,15,TRBJ2-3,-,many,CASRIHLTSTDTQYF,TGTGCCAGCCGGATCCATTTGACTAGCACAGATACGCAGTATTTT
TRBV20-1,13,TRBJ2-5,-,many,CSAPKGGEETQYF,TGCAGTGCCCCAAAAGGGGGGGAAGAGACCCAGTACTTC
TRBV30,15,TRBJ1-2,TRBD1,many,CAWSLQGQPNYGYTF,TGTGCCTGGAGTCTACAGGGACAGCCGAACTATGGCTACACCTTC
TRBV6-2/TRBV6-3,15,TRBJ1-5,TRBD1,-,CASSYWTGAGQPQHF,TGTGCCAGCAGTTACTGGACAGGGGCGGGTCAGCCCCAGCATTTT
TRBV20-1,17,TRBJ2-3,TRBD2,many,CSASIPALAGGSDTQYF,TGCAGTGCTAGTATTCCCGCGCTAGCGGGAGGATCAGATACGCAGTATTTT
TRBV28,13,TRBJ1-1,TRBD1,-,CASSLSTGNEAFF,TGTGCCAGCAGTTTATCGACAGGGAATGAAGCTTTCTTT
TRBV6-1,15,TRBJ2-3,TRBD2,few,CASGTSGRVQDTQYF,TGTGCCAGCGGGACTAGCGGGAGGGTTCAGGATACGCAGTATTTT
TRBV11-3,14,TRBJ2-1,TRBD1,many,CASSWGQLGDEQFF,TGTGCCAGCAGCTGGGGACAGCTAGGGGATGAGCAGTTCTTC
TRBV6-1,19,TRBJ1-5,-,few,CASSLRPTAFSGSNQPQHF,TGTGCCAGCAGTCTCCGGCCCACGGCTTTTTCAGGTTCCAATCAGCCCCAGCATTTT
TRBV18,15,TRBJ1-1,-,many,CASSPGSLSSTEAFF,TGTGCCAGCTCACCGGGCTCGCTGTCCTCAACTGAAGCTTTCTTT
TRBV30,12,TRBJ2-3,-,few,CAWRGRTDTQYF,TGTGCCTGGAGGGGGCGCACAGATACGCAGTATTTT
TRBV20-1,14,TRBJ2-7,-,-,CSAPPVEVTTEQYF,TGCAGTGCGCCCCCGGTGGAAGTGACGACCGAGCAGTACTTC
TRBV27,15,TRBJ2-2,TRBD2,-,CASSGTSGRPGELFF,TGTGCCAGCAGTGGGACTAGCGGGAGACCCGGGGAGCTGTTTTTT
TRBV7-7,15,TRBJ2-1,TRBD1,-,CASSLKQGAQNEQFF,TGTGCTAGCAGCTTAAAACAGGGGGCCCAGAATGAGCAGTTCTTC
TRBV5-1,15,TRBJ1-1,TRBD1,many,CASSSHGQGNTEAFF,TGCGCCAGCAGCTCCCACGGACAGGGGAACACTGAAGCTTTCTTT
TRBV6-1,13,TRBJ2-3,TRBD2,few,CATGLAGKDTQYF,TGTGCCACCGGACTAGCGGGTAAAGATACGCAGTATTTT
TRBV18,15,TRBJ2-1,-,-,CASSPPSGVDNEQFF,TGTGCCAGCTCACCACCATCGGGGGTTGACAATGAGCAGTTCTTC
TRBV7-3,15,TRBJ2-3,TRBD2,-,CASSFVAGGTDTQYF,TGTGCCAGCAGCTTTGTGGCGGGGGGCACAGATACGCAGTATTTT
TRBV4-1,16,TRBJ1-1,-,few,CASSQGRVGEGTEAFF,TGCGCCAGCAGCCAAGGTCGAGTGGGGGAGGGCACTGAAGCTTTCTTT
TRBV7-9,16,TRBJ2-7,TRBD2,-,CASSLEASGSMYEQYF,TGTGCCAGCAGCTTAGAGGCTAGCGGGAGCATGTACGAGCAGTACTTC
TRBV25-1,16,TRBJ2-7,TRBD2,many,CASSDWSSGDTYEQYF,TGTGCCAGCAGCGACTGGTCTAGCGGGGATACCTACGAGCAGTACTTC
TRBV25-1,14,TRBJ1-6,-,-,CASSEEANNSPLHF,TGTGCCAGCAGTGAAGAGGCAAATAATTCACCCCTCCACTTT
TRBV11-2,15,TRBJ1-2,TRBD1,many,CASSATGGANYGYTF,TGTGCCAGCAGCGCGACAGGGGGCGCAAACTATGGCTACACCTTC
TRBV28,16,TRBJ2-7,-,-,CASSSIGIAAFGEQYF,TGTGCCAGCAGTTCCATTGGGATAGCGGCATTCGGAGAGCAGTACTTC